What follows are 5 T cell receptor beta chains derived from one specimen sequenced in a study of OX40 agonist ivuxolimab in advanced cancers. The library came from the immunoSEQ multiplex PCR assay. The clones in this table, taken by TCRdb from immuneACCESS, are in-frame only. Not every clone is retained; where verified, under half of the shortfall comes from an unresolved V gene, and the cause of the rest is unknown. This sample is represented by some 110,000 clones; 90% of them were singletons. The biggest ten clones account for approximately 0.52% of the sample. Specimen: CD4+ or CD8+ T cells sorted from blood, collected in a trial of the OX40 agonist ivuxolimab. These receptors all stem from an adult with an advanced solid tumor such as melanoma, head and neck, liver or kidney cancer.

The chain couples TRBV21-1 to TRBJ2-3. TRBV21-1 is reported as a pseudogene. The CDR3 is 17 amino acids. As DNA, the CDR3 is TGTGCCAGCAGCAAGGGTAGGCAGCCCAAAGGAAAAGATACGCAGTATTTT. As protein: CASSKGRQPKGKDTQYF.

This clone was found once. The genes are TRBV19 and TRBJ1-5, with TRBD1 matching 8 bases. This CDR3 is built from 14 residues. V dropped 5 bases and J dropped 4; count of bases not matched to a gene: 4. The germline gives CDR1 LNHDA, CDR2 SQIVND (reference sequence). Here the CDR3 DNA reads TGTGCCAGTAGTTCGGACAGGGTTAATCAGCCCCAGCATTTT. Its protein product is CASSSDRVNQPQHF.

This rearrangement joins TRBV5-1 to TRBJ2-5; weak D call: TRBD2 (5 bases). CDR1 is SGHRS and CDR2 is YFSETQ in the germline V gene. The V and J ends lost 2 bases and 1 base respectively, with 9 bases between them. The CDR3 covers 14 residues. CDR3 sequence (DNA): TGCGCCAGCAGCTTTTCCGGACTCCAAGAGACCCAGTACTTC. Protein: CASSFSGLQETQYF.

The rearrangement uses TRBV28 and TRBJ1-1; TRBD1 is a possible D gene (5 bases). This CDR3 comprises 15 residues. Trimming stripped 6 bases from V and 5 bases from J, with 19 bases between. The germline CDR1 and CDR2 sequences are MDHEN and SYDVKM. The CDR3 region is CASSLPAGINTEAFF. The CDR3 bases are TGTGCCAGCAGCCTACCTGCAGGGATCAATACTGAAGCTTTCTTT.

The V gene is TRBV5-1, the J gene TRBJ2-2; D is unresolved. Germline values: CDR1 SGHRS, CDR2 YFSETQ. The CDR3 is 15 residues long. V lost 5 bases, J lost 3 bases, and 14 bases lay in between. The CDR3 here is CASSQLSYHTGELFF. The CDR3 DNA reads TGCGCCAGCAGTCAGCTGAGTTATCACACCGGGGAGCTGTTTTTT.